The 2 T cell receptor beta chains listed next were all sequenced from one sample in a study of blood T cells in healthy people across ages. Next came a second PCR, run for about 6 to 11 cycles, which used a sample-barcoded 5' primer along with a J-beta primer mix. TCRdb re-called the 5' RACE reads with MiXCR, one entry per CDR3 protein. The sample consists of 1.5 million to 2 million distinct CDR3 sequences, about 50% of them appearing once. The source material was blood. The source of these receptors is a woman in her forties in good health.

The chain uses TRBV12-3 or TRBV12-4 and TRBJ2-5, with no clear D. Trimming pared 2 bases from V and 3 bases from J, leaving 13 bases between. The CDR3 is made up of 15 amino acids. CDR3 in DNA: TGTGCCAGCAGTTTATATTCACCTTACGAAGAGACCCAGTACTTC. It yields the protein CASSLYSPYEETQYF.

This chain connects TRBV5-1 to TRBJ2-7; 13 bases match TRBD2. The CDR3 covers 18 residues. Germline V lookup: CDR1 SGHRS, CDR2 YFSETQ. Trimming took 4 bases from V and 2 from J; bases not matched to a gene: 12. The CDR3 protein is CASSLGLAGVANAYEQYF. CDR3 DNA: TGCGCCAGCAGCCTCGGACTAGCGGGGGTAGCAAACGCCTACGAGCAGTACTTC.